Each of the 29 T cell receptor beta chains below was sequenced from the same sample in a study of T cell responses to AZD1222 COVID-19 vaccine. This table comes from immunoSEQ multiplex PCR, and its TCRdb copy is limited to in-frame clones, with some not included. The sample records more than 95,000 clones, approximately 90% being singletons. The specimen comprised peripheral blood, sampled on day 0 of AZD1222 vaccination. These receptor sequences come from an adult in good health.

The J gene is TRBJ2-1, the V gene TRBV2; no clear D gene. V was cut by 1 base and J by 0 bases, with 7 bases left in between. This CDR3 spans 15 amino acids. Germline V gene sequence: CDR1 SNHLY, CDR2 FYNNEI. CDR3 region: CASSEVSVSYNEQFF. In DNA form, the CDR3 reads TGTGCCAGCAGTGAAGTCAGCGTCTCCTACAATGAGCAGTTCTTC.

This rearrangement joins TRBV25-1 to TRBJ2-1; 7 nucleotides align to TRBD2. The CDR3 totals 15 residues. Per germline, CDR1 MGHDK and CDR2 SYGVNS. The V and J ends lost 1 base and 5 bases, in that order; junction bases with no gene match: 5. CDR3 loop: CASSEFLGGHNEQFF. CDR3 coding DNA: TGTGCCAGCAGTGAATTTCTGGGAGGGCACAATGAGCAGTTCTTC.

This chain uses TRBV12-3 or TRBV12-4 with TRBJ1-5, with D maybe TRBD1 (6 bases). CDR3 length equals 13 residues. Trimming removed 8 bases from V and 4 bases from J, with 12 bases in between. The CDR3 DNA sequence: TGTGCCAGCGGATTGACAGGTAATCAGCCCCAGCATTTT. Protein sequence: CASGLTGNQPQHF.

V usage is TRBV19 and J usage is TRBJ2-3; TRBD1 matches at 9 bases. Germline lookup yields CDR1 LNHDA and CDR2 SQIVND (reference sequence). This CDR3 has 14 residues. V shed 11 bases, J shed 1 base, and the junction held 7 bases outside the gene matches. CDR3 region: CACTDRGGTDTQYF. CDR3 DNA: TGTGCCTGCACGGACAGGGGAGGCACAGATACGCAGTATTTT.

The chain's CDR3 is CAWSTGTGGFYNSPLHF. CDR3 sequence (DNA): TGTGCCTGGAGTACCGGGACAGGGGGCTTCTATAATTCACCCCTCCACTTT. The chain joins TRBV30 to TRBJ1-6; 12 nucleotides align to TRBD1. The CDR3 is made up of 17 amino acids. Germline V gives CDR1 GTSNPN, CDR2 SVGIG (reference sequence). Trimming took 2 bases from V and 3 from J; bases not matched to a gene: 5.

The chain couples TRBV9 to TRBJ2-5; TRBD1 matches at 9 bases. V shed 6 bases and J 4 bases; nucleotides not matched to a gene: 7. The CDR3 is made up of 14 amino acids. Germline CDR1 reads SGDLS; CDR2 reads YYNGEE. The CDR3 DNA follows: TGTGCCAGCACAACAGGGGGCGTCGGAGAGACCCAGTACTTC. The encoded protein is CASTTGGVGETQYF.

The chain couples TRBV14 to TRBJ1-2; D is unclear. The CDR3 spans 13 residues. Germline loops: CDR1 SGHDN, CDR2 FVKESK. The V end lost 1 base, the J end lost 6 bases, and 9 bases lay between the germline ends. The CDR3 nucleotides are TGTGCCAGCAGCCAAGGCCCCTTCGATGGCTACACCTTC. It translates to CASSQGPFDGYTF.

Only one count was recorded for this clone. The V and J genes are TRBV5-1 and TRBJ1-6; D is perhaps TRBD1 (5 bases). Germline V gene sequence: CDR1 SGHRS, CDR2 YFSETQ. The CDR3 loop spans 17 amino acids. Trimming removed 0 bases at V and 10 bases at J, with 20 bases between. The CDR3: CASSLVARGSAFSPLHF. In DNA form, the CDR3 reads TGCGCCAGCAGCTTGGTCGCGAGGGGATCCGCTTTCTCACCCCTCCACTTT. The complete variable domain, with remaining parts taken from reference TRBV5-1 and TRBJ1-6, reads KAGVTQTPRYLIKTRGQQVTLSCSPISGHRSVSWYQQTPGQGLQFLFEYFSETQRNKGNFPGRFSGRQFSNSRSEMNVSTLELGDSALYLCASSLVARGSAFSPLHFGNGTRLTVT.

The J gene is TRBJ2-7, the V gene TRBV5-1, with TRBD2 matching over 12 bases. V was pared by 3 bases and J by 0 bases, with 4 bases of the junction left unmatched. The CDR3 runs to 16 residues. Looked up from germline, CDR1 is SGHRS and CDR2 is YFSETQ. The CDR3 is CASSSGTSGPSYEQYF. The CDR3 DNA reads as TGCGCCAGCAGCTCGGGGACTAGCGGGCCCTCCTACGAGCAGTACTTC.

V usage is TRBV29-1 and J usage is TRBJ1-1, with TRBD1 as a possible D gene (6 bases). The V end was cut by 3 bases, the J end by 10 bases, with 15 bases between. The V gene's germline CDR1 is SQVTM and CDR2 ANQGSEA. This CDR3 has 12 amino acids. The CDR3 sequence is CSVDLQGEGAFF. Written as DNA, the CDR3 is TGCAGCGTTGACCTACAGGGTGAGGGAGCTTTCTTT.

This clone was found once. This sequence joins TRBV28 and TRBJ1-4, with D tentatively TRBD1 (5 bases). Per the germline V gene, CDR1 is MDHEN and CDR2 is SYDVKM. The CDR3 covers 14 residues. V was pared by 2 bases and J by 8 bases, with 12 bases between. CDR3 nucleotides: TGTGCCAGCAGTTTACGACAGCTAGGCGAAAAACTGTTTTTT. As protein: CASSLRQLGEKLFF.

In DNA, the CDR3 is TGTGCCAGCAGGGTACAAGGACAGCCCCAGCATTTT. It codes for CASRVQGQPQHF. V gene TRBV28 combines with J gene TRBJ1-5, with no clear D. CDR3 length: 12 amino acids. The germline gives CDR1 MDHEN, CDR2 SYDVKM. V was trimmed by 6 bases and J by 7 bases, leaving 10 bases between them.

This clone has only a few counts. The chain is built from TRBV7-9 and TRBJ2-3; the match to TRBD2 covers 10 bases. The V gene end was trimmed by 7 bases and the J gene end by 6 bases; junction bases not matched to a gene: 19. The CDR3 extends over 18 amino acids. Looked up from germline, CDR1 is SEHNR and CDR2 is FQNEAQ (reference sequence). The CDR3 bases are TGTGCCAGCAACCCGAAAGGGGAAGCGGGGGGGATAGCTGATACGCAGTATTTT. Amino acids: CASNPKGEAGGIADTQYF.

For the CDR3, the DNA is TGTGCCAGCAGTGAAAAGGGGAAGGGTAGCACAGATACGCAGTATTTT. Encoded protein: CASSEKGKGSTDTQYF. J is TRBJ2-3 and V is TRBV25-1; perhaps TRBD1 as D (5 bases). CDR3 length equals 16 residues. The germline V gene has CDR1 MGHDK and CDR2 SYGVNS. V dropped 2 bases and J dropped 0 bases, with 12 bases sitting between them.

The chain joins TRBV15 to TRBJ2-5; D not resolved. There are 14 residues in the CDR3. CDR1 is LNHNV, CDR2 YYDKDF, per germline (reference sequence). V dropped 0 bases and J dropped 4 bases, with 9 bases sitting between them. CDR3 amino acids: CATSRDLGTETQYF. The CDR3 nucleotides are TGTGCCACCAGCAGAGATTTGGGTACAGAGACCCAGTACTTC. The variable domain in full, completed from reference TRBV15 and TRBJ2-5, reads DAMVIQNPRYQVTQFGKPVTLSCSQTLNHNVMYWYQQKSSQAPKLLFHYYDKDFNNEADTPDNFQSRRPNTSFCFLDIRSPGLGDTAMYLCATSRDLGTETQYFGPGTRLLVL.

This chain links TRBV4-3 with TRBJ1-1; no firm D call. The CDR3 consists of 13 residues. Trimming left V 1 base short and J 0 bases short, with 3 bases between. Germline V lookup: CDR1 LGHNA, CDR2 YSLEER. The CDR3 loop reads CASSQVLNTEAFF. For the CDR3, the DNA is TGCGCCAGCAGCCAAGTCCTGAACACTGAAGCTTTCTTT.

A word on this clone: The missing conserved phenylalanine or tryptophan at the end of this CDR3 makes a read error likely. Because the CDR3's place on the DNA is in doubt, the DNA is left out and the CDR3 is given as listed by TCRdb. The chain carries TRBV6-5 and TRBJ1-5; the table gives TRBD1 as D, unverified against the DNA. The CDR3 adds up to 11 amino acids, both ends counted. Germline assignment: CDR1 MNHEY and CDR2 SVGAGI. The CDR3 sequence: CASSYNLKTQD.

The chain is built from TRBV19 and TRBJ1-5; TRBD1 matches at 8 bases. Germline values: CDR1 LNHDA, CDR2 SQIVND (reference sequence). This CDR3 contains 17 residues. V lost 2 bases and J lost 4; bases outside the gene matches: 10. The DNA for the CDR3 is TGTGCCAGTAGTATACTACGAGGACAGGGTCGAAATCAGCCCCAGCATTTT. Amino acid sequence: CASSILRGQGRNQPQHF.

The chain combines TRBV2 with TRBJ2-4, with D unclear. V gave up 5 bases and J gave up 8 bases, with 10 bases separating them. Germline V gene data show CDR1 as SNHLY and CDR2 as FYNNEI. This CDR3 is 12 amino acids long. The CDR3 here is CASSKDEYIQYF. The CDR3 nucleotides read TGTGCCAGCAGTAAGGACGAGTACATTCAGTACTTC.

The chain couples TRBV10-3 to TRBJ1-1; a weak D match, TRBD1 (5 bases). Germline V gene sequence: CDR1 ENHRY, CDR2 SYGVKD. There are 13 residues in the CDR3. V lost 10 bases and J 5 bases, leaving 17 bases between the germline ends. The CDR3 DNA sequence: TGTGCCACTATCCTGGTGGGGGGGACTGAAGCTTTCTTT. Translation: CATILVGGTEAFF.

The gene calls are TRBV7-8 and TRBJ1-4, with 10 bases fitting TRBD1. The germline V gene has CDR1 SGHVS and CDR2 FQNEAQ. The J segment lost 4 bases and the V segment lost 3 bases, leaving 8 bases of the junction unmatched. This CDR3 spans 17 amino acids. The CDR3 is CASSLTGQGYGNEKLFF. The CDR3 bases are TGTGCCAGCAGCTTGACGGGACAGGGGTATGGTAATGAAAAACTGTTTTTT.

The rearrangement uses TRBV2 and TRBJ1-5, with D uncertain. Germline loops: CDR1 SNHLY, CDR2 FYNNEI. The ends were cut back, 5 bases at V and 6 bases at J, with 8 bases in the middle. This CDR3 has 12 residues. In DNA, the CDR3 is TGTGCCAGCAGTACTCCGGGTCAGCCCCAGCATTTT. Translation gives CASSTPGQPQHF.

V and J are TRBV18 and TRBJ1-1; D perhaps matches TRBD1 (5 bases). The V gene's germline CDR1 is KGHSH and CDR2 LQKENI. Trimming took 1 base from V and 0 from J, leaving 12 bases between them. The CDR3 extends over 16 amino acids. The CDR3 loop reads CASSPLNRGLNTEAFF. As DNA, the CDR3 is TGTGCCAGCTCACCACTCAACCGGGGCTTGAACACTGAAGCTTTCTTT. Full variable domain (outside the CDR3, taken from reference TRBV18 and TRBJ1-1): NAGVMQNPRHLVRRRGQEARLRCSPMKGHSHVYWYRQLPEEGLKFMVYLQKENIIDESGMPKERFSAEFPKEGPSILRIQQVVRGDSAAYFCASSPLNRGLNTEAFFGQGTRLTVV.

This clone appeared a few times. This chain uses TRBV7-9 with TRBJ1-5, with D uncertain. Germline CDR1 is SEHNR and CDR2 is FQNEAQ (reference sequence). This CDR3 is built from 13 residues. Trimming took 1 base from V and 6 from J, leaving 7 bases between them. The CDR3 region is CASSLGEAQPQHF. CDR3 coding DNA: TGTGCCAGCAGCTTAGGGGAGGCTCAGCCCCAGCATTTT.

This chain joins TRBV6-5 and TRBJ2-1, with D uncertain. With 0 bases removed from V and 9 bases from J, the gap between germline ends came to 15 bases. This CDR3 comprises 15 residues. Germline V gene lookup returns CDR1 MNHEY and CDR2 SVGAGI. The CDR3, as DNA: TGTGCCAGCAGTTACTCGAAAAGGTTCACGTCTGAGCAGTTCTTC. It encodes CASSYSKRFTSEQFF.

This chain uses TRBV6-1 with TRBJ2-1; 14 nucleotides agree with TRBD2. V gave up 3 bases and J gave up 9 bases; unmatched junction bases: 1. From germline, CDR1 is MNHNS and CDR2 SASEGT. The CDR3 covers 14 residues. The chain's CDR3 is CASSETSGRGEQFF. The CDR3 DNA reads TGTGCCAGCAGTGAGACTAGCGGGAGGGGTGAGCAGTTCTTC.

V is TRBV7-9 and J is TRBJ1-1; possibly TRBD1 for D (6 bases). The CDR3 is 14 residues long. Germline V gene lookup returns CDR1 SEHNR and CDR2 FQNEAQ (reference sequence). The V gene lost 4 bases and the J gene lost 4 bases, with 13 bases spanning the gap. CDR3 protein: CASSSGQPGTEAFF. The CDR3 bases are TGTGCCAGCAGCTCAGGACAGCCGGGCACTGAAGCTTTCTTT.

The CDR3 loop is CAISEGASGRSNGETQYF. The CDR3 DNA is TGTGCCATCAGTGAGGGGGCTAGCGGGAGGAGTAATGGAGAGACCCAGTACTTC. The V gene is TRBV10-3, the J gene TRBJ2-5; 11 nucleotides agree with TRBD2. Trimming cost V 2 bases and J 4 bases; bases outside gene matches: 12. This CDR3 contains 18 residues. Germline V lookup: CDR1 ENHRY, CDR2 SYGVKD.

V and J are TRBV29-1 and TRBJ1-1; D perhaps matches TRBD1 (5 bases). The germline V gene encodes CDR1 SQVTM and CDR2 ANQGSEA. The CDR3 runs to 12 residues. Trimming removed 6 bases at V and 1 base at J, with 9 bases between. The CDR3: CSVVGGNTEAFF. The CDR3 bases are TGCAGCGTAGTCGGGGGGAACACTGAAGCTTTCTTT.